The rows below give T cell receptor beta chains drawn from one sample of a study of blood T cell repertoires in COVID-19. Clones were read by immunoSEQ multiplex PCR, and TCRdb kept only the in-frame ones, dropping some. This sample has 200,000 to 250,000 clones; roughly 92% occur once, and the top ten carry around 0.84%. The sequenced sample consisted of peripheral blood. The receptors here all came from a man in his fifties or sixties with COVID-19, enrolled during active disease. The CDR3 runs from the conserved cysteine through the conserved F or W. The order of the fields is clone size, D gene, V gene, J gene, CDR3 protein, CDR3 DNA. The D gene is left open where the match is weak. Some rows mark clone size as missing; the rest say once, few, many or name a class of expanded clone.

size: -; D: -; V: TRBV7-3; J: TRBJ2-5; CDR3: CASSPSGGEETQYF; DNA: TGTGCCAGCAGTCCATCCGGAGGTGAGGAGACCCAGTACTTC
size: -; D: -; V: TRBV10-3; J: TRBJ2-5; CDR3: CAISGGGDQETQYF; DNA: TGTGCCATCAGTGGTGGAGGGGACCAAGAGACCCAGTACTTC
size: -; D: TRBD2; V: TRBV6-5; J: TRBJ2-1; CDR3: CASRTGLAGNEQFF; DNA: TGTGCCAGCAGGACGGGACTAGCGGGGAATGAGCAGTTCTTC
size: -; D: -; V: TRBV3-1/TRBV3-2; J: TRBJ2-1; CDR3: CASSPGLAVNEQFF; DNA: TGTGCCAGCAGCCCGGGTCTTGCGGTCAATGAGCAGTTCTTC
size: -; D: TRBD1; V: TRBV19; J: TRBJ2-7; CDR3: CASSMDREGPYEQYF; DNA: TGTGCCAGTAGTATGGACAGGGAAGGTCCCTACGAGCAGTACTTC
size: -; D: TRBD1; V: TRBV2; J: TRBJ2-7; CDR3: CASSGQGTGPYEQYF; DNA: TGTGCCAGCAGTGGACAGGGAACTGGTCCCTACGAGCAGTACTTC
size: -; D: -; V: TRBV11-1; J: TRBJ1-6; CDR3: CASTEPGEGSPLHF; DNA: TGTGCCAGCACCGAACCAGGGGAAGGTTCACCCCTCCACTTT
size: -; D: TRBD2; V: TRBV2; J: TRBJ2-7; CDR3: CASSLPSGFSYEQYF; DNA: TGTGCCAGCTCCCTCCCTAGCGGGTTCTCCTACGAGCAGTACTTC
size: once; D: TRBD1; V: TRBV6-5; J: TRBJ1-2; CDR3: CASSWGRTGRGYTF; DNA: TGTGCCAGCAGTTGGGGAAGGACAGGGCGGGGCTACACCTTC
size: -; D: -; V: TRBV14; J: TRBJ2-5; CDR3: CASSQVGQETQYF; DNA: TGTGCCAGCAGCCAAGTCGGGCAAGAGACCCAGTACTTC
size: -; D: TRBD1; V: TRBV6-6; J: TRBJ2-1; CDR3: CASRPGTGGNEQFF; DNA: TGTGCCAGCAGGCCCGGGACAGGGGGAAATGAGCAGTTCTTC
size: -; D: -; V: TRBV2; J: TRBJ2-7; CDR3: CASIAGSYEQYF; DNA: TGTGCCAGCATCGCGGGTTCCTACGAGCAGTACTTC
size: -; D: TRBD1; V: TRBV6-4; J: TRBJ1-3; CDR3: CARFLQGAEWSGNTIYF; DNA: TGTGCCAGGTTTCTTCAGGGGGCGGAGTGGTCTGGAAACACCATATATTTT
size: -; D: -; V: TRBV6-6; J: TRBJ1-2; CDR3: CASRQNNYGYTF; DNA: TGTGCCAGCAGACAGAACAACTATGGCTACACCTTC
size: -; D: TRBD1; V: TRBV25-1; J: TRBJ2-3; CDR3: CASSRHAGQGRDTQYF; DNA: TGTGCCAGCAGTCGACACGCGGGACAGGGTCGAGATACGCAGTATTTT
size: -; D: -; V: TRBV2; J: TRBJ2-7; CDR3: CASTRQAGPHEQYF; DNA: TGTGCCAGCACCAGACAGGCTGGACCGCACGAGCAGTACTTC
size: -; D: -; V: TRBV6-6; J: TRBJ1-3; CDR3: CASKSSGTGNTIYF; DNA: TGTGCCAGCAAGTCCTCAGGGACTGGAAACACCATATATTTT
size: -; D: TRBD1; V: TRBV10-3; J: TRBJ2-3; CDR3: CAIRTGGAPTDTQYF; DNA: TGTGCCATCAGAACAGGGGGAGCCCCCACAGATACGCAGTATTTT
size: -; D: TRBD2; V: TRBV7-6; J: TRBJ2-7; CDR3: CASSLVAGGPVEQYF; DNA: TGTGCCAGCAGCTTAGTTGCGGGAGGGCCGGTCGAGCAGTACTTC
size: -; D: TRBD1; V: TRBV7-9; J: TRBJ2-1; CDR3: CASSPGTGKGYNEQFF; DNA: TGTGCCAGCAGCCCCGGGACAGGGAAGGGCTACAATGAGCAGTTCTTC
size: few; D: -; V: TRBV23-1; J: TRBJ2-7; CDR3: CASSQQAEQYF; DNA: TGCGCCAGCAGTCAACAGGCCGAGCAGTACTTC
size: -; D: -; V: TRBV9; J: TRBJ2-2; CDR3: CASRTGSFTGELFF; DNA: TGTGCCAGCAGAACAGGGTCCTTTACCGGGGAGCTGTTTTTT
size: -; D: -; V: TRBV19; J: TRBJ2-7; CDR3: CASSPGQIYEQYF; DNA: TGTGCCAGTAGCCCAGGACAGATCTACGAGCAGTACTTC
size: -; D: -; V: TRBV18; J: TRBJ1-1; CDR3: CASSLSTNTEAFF; DNA: TGTGCCAGCTCACTGAGTACGAACACTGAAGCTTTCTTT
size: -; D: -; V: TRBV5-6; J: TRBJ1-1; CDR3: CASSFLLGNTEAFF; DNA: TGTGCCAGCAGCTTCCTACTTGGGAACACTGAAGCTTTCTTT
size: -; D: TRBD2; V: TRBV3-1/TRBV3-2; J: TRBJ2-1; CDR3: CASSHVGTTSYNEQFF; DNA: TGTGCCAGCAGCCACGTTGGGACTACCTCCTACAATGAGCAGTTCTTC
size: -; D: TRBD2; V: TRBV5-4; J: TRBJ2-3; CDR3: CASSLELGGRSTDTQYF; DNA: TGTGCCAGCAGCTTGGAGTTGGGGGGGAGGAGCACAGATACGCAGTATTTT
size: -; D: -; V: TRBV28; J: TRBJ2-3; CDR3: CASSLGPGGGPDTQYF; DNA: TGTGCCAGCAGTCTTGGCCCCGGGGGTGGCCCAGATACGCAGTATTTT
size: -; D: TRBD1; V: TRBV7-9; J: TRBJ2-3; CDR3: CASSPGTGGDTQYF; DNA: TGTGCCAGCAGCCCCGGGACAGGGGGAGATACGCAGTATTTT
size: -; D: TRBD1; V: TRBV5-4; J: TRBJ2-7; CDR3: CASSSGGTGGFEQYF; DNA: TGTGCCAGCAGCTCGGGAGGGACAGGGGGTTTCGAGCAGTACTTC
size: -; D: -; V: TRBV6-5; J: TRBJ2-1; CDR3: CASTSLVSEQFF; DNA: TGTGCCAGCACCTCACTAGTTAGTGAGCAGTTCTTC
size: -; D: -; V: TRBV18; J: TRBJ1-2; CDR3: CASSPPSTPYGYTF; DNA: TGTGCCAGCTCACCACCGAGTACGCCATATGGCTACACCTTC
size: -; D: TRBD1; V: TRBV6-4; J: TRBJ1-6; CDR3: CASRGDSDNSPLHF; DNA: TGTGCCAGCAGGGGGGACAGTGATAATTCACCCCTCCACTTT
size: -; D: TRBD1; V: TRBV24-1; J: TRBJ1-3; CDR3: CATSDSTPGQPSEDGLTGNTIYF; DNA: TGTGCCACCAGTGATTCAACCCCGGGACAGCCATCTGAGGATGGTTTAACTGGAAACACCATATATTTT
size: -; D: -; V: TRBV19; J: TRBJ1-1; CDR3: CASTTRTTEAFF; DNA: TGTGCCAGTACCACACGAACCACTGAAGCTTTCTTT
size: -; D: TRBD1; V: TRBV19; J: TRBJ1-5; CDR3: CASSIVLGTALWSNQPQHF; DNA: TGTGCCAGTAGTATAGTATTAGGGACAGCCCTTTGGAGCAATCAGCCCCAGCATTTT
size: few; D: TRBD1; V: TRBV28; J: TRBJ1-1; CDR3: CASRQGRTNTEAFF; DNA: TGTGCCAGCCGACAGGGCAGGACGAACACTGAAGCTTTCTTT
size: -; D: TRBD1; V: TRBV5-1; J: TRBJ1-6; CDR3: CASSLGGQGSGSPLHF; DNA: TGCGCCAGCAGCTTGGGGGGACAGGGGAGCGGTTCACCCCTCCACTTT
size: -; D: -; V: TRBV19; J: TRBJ1-1; CDR3: CASSRRHEAFF; DNA: TGTGCCAGTAGTAGAAGACATGAAGCTTTCTTT
size: once; D: TRBD1; V: TRBV19; J: TRBJ2-6; CDR3: CASRQGASGANVLTF; DNA: TGTGCCAGTAGGCAGGGGGCCTCTGGGGCCAACGTCCTGACTTTC
size: -; D: -; V: TRBV10-2; J: TRBJ2-7; CDR3: CASSRRPSDEQYF; DNA: TGCGCCAGCAGCCGCCGTCCCAGTGACGAGCAGTACTTC
size: few; D: TRBD1; V: TRBV28; J: TRBJ1-3; CDR3: CASSLTLEGAVGNTIYF; DNA: TGTGCCAGCAGTTTAACTCTGGAGGGGGCGGTTGGAAACACCATATATTTT
size: -; D: TRBD2; V: TRBV9; J: TRBJ2-3; CDR3: CASSPYGGERTDTQYF; DNA: TGTGCCAGCAGCCCCTACGGGGGGGAAAGGACAGATACGCAGTATTTT
size: -; D: TRBD1; V: TRBV2; J: TRBJ1-3; CDR3: CASSGRQGSSSGNTIYF; DNA: TGTGCCAGCAGTGGAAGACAGGGGTCGAGCTCTGGAAACACCATATATTTT
size: -; D: -; V: TRBV5-1; J: TRBJ2-7; CDR3: CASSLPGYEQYF; DNA: TGCGCCAGCAGCCTTCCCGGCTACGAGCAGTACTTC
size: -; D: TRBD1; V: TRBV3-1/TRBV3-2; J: TRBJ1-1; CDR3: CASSAGTENTEAFF; DNA: TGTGCCAGCAGCGCCGGGACAGAGAACACTGAAGCTTTCTTT
size: -; D: -; V: TRBV12-3/TRBV12-4; J: TRBJ1-5; CDR3: CASSPSKGRPQHF; DNA: TGTGCCAGCAGTCCTTCAAAGGGGCGGCCCCAGCATTTT
size: -; D: -; V: TRBV19; J: TRBJ1-2; CDR3: CASTQDTGQNYGYTF; DNA: TGTGCCAGTACCCAAGACACTGGACAGAACTATGGCTACACCTTC
size: -; D: -; V: TRBV21-1; J: TRBJ2-1; CDR3: CASGGSSGRDNEQFF; DNA: TGTGCCAGCGGCGGATCTAGCGGGAGGGACAATGAGCAGTTCTTC
size: -; D: -; V: TRBV6-5; J: TRBJ1-5; CDR3: CASREGWGDNQPQHF; DNA: TGTGCCAGCAGGGAGGGGTGGGGGGACAATCAGCCCCAGCATTTT
size: -; D: TRBD1; V: TRBV7-9; J: TRBJ2-7; CDR3: CASNTGTAYEQYF; DNA: TGTGCCAGCAATACCGGGACAGCCTACGAGCAGTACTTC
size: -; D: -; V: TRBV6-5; J: TRBJ1-4; CDR3: CASRQRPNEKLFF; DNA: TGTGCCAGCCGACAGAGACCTAATGAAAAACTGTTTTTT